These 6 T cell receptor beta chains were all obtained from the same sample, sequenced in a study of beta chain features in type 1 diabetes. General study findings and limits: There was a moderate but significant shortening of TCRB CDR3s in all four CD4+ subsets of Type 1 diabetes patients.

Their antigens are not known. What was sequenced were expressed TCRB transcripts, since all of the isolated RNA had been reverse transcribed. Profiling relied on immunoSEQ multiplex PCR, and the TCRdb table lists in-frame clones only, not all of them. In the table there are some 290,000 clones, around 25% of which are singletons. Sequenced sample: naive CD4+ T cells from blood. The receptors derive from a woman aged 25-40 years with type 1 diabetes.

This clone was observed a few times. The rearrangement joins TRBV29-1 to TRBJ1-2; D is perhaps TRBD1 (5 bases). V lost 7 bases and J 8 bases, leaving 23 bases between the germline ends. Germline V gene sequence: CDR1 SQVTM, CDR2 ANQGSEA. CDR3 length: 14 residues. DNA of the CDR3: TGCAGCGCGTCCCCAGGGTCCGGATCGACAGGCTACACCTTC. Translated: CSASPGSGSTGYTF.

The genes are TRBV5-1 and TRBJ2-2; D gene uncertain. Trimming stripped 5 bases from V and 0 bases from J, with 5 bases between. In germline, CDR1 is SGHRS, CDR2 YFSETQ. The CDR3 loop spans 13 amino acids. In DNA form, the CDR3 reads TGCGCCAGCAGATACTCGAACACCGGGGAGCTGTTTTTT. Protein sequence: CASRYSNTGELFF.

The rearrangement links TRBV5-1 to TRBJ1-1; possibly TRBD1 for D (6 bases). The CDR3 spans 15 residues. Trimming stripped 4 bases from V and 3 bases from J, with 16 bases between. Germline lookup yields CDR1 SGHRS and CDR2 YFSETQ. Written as DNA, the CDR3 is TGCGCCAGCAGCGACCTCAAACAGGGTGACACTGAAGCTTTCTTT. Protein product: CASSDLKQGDTEAFF.

This clone came up a few times. The rearrangement joins TRBV5-1 to TRBJ1-4; D is unclear. The V end was cut by 4 bases, the J end by 5 bases, with 12 bases between. Germline V CDR1 and CDR2: SGHRS, YFSETQ. This CDR3 contains 14 residues. The CDR3 reads CASSAPELNEKLFF. For the CDR3, the DNA is TGCGCCAGCAGCGCACCGGAGTTGAATGAAAAACTGTTTTTT.

V and J are TRBV7-9 and TRBJ2-1, with 7 bases lining up with TRBD2. The CDR3 consists of 17 residues. Losses at the gene ends were 3 bases for V and 0 bases for J; bases not matched to a gene: 8. Looked up from germline, CDR1 is SEHNR and CDR2 is FQNEAQ (reference sequence). For the CDR3, the DNA is TGTGCCAGCAGCTTGGGAGGTGGCGGGAGCTCCTACAATGAGCAGTTCTTC. Protein: CASSLGGGGSSYNEQFF.

There are a few counts of this clone. The CDR3 loop reads CAWNRRDRVTEAFF. Written as DNA, the CDR3 is TGTGCCTGGAACAGGCGGGACAGGGTCACTGAAGCTTTCTTT. The V call is TRBV30, the J call TRBJ1-1; 9 bases are a match to TRBD1. The CDR3 sequence is 14 residues long. The germline gives CDR1 GTSNPN, CDR2 SVGIG (reference sequence). Trimming took 4 bases from V and 4 from J; bases not matched to a gene: 7.